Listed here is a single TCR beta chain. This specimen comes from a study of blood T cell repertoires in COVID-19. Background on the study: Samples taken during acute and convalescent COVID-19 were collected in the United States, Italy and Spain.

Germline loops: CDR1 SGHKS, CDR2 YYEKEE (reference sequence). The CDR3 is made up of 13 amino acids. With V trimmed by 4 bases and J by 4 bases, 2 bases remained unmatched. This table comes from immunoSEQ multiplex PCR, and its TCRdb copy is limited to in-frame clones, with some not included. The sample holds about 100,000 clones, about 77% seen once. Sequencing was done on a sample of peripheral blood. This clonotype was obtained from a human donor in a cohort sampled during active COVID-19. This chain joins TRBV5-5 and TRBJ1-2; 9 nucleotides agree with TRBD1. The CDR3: CASSGGQGYGYTF. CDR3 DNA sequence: TGTGCCAGCAGCGGGGGACAGGGCTATGGCTACACCTTC.